Below are 7 T cell receptor beta chains sequenced from a single sample in a study of T cells after yellow fever vaccination. TCRdb redid the calling of the 5' RACE reads with MiXCR, one entry per CDR3 protein. The table includes about 320,000 distinct CDR3 sequences, approximately 12% detected once. Specimen: CD4+ T cells sorted from PBMCs, collected 15 days after the yellow fever booster vaccination. All receptors derive from a man in his late teens or twenties who received the YFV17D yellow fever vaccine.

This clonotype was counted many times. This rearrangement joins TRBV12-3 or TRBV12-4 to TRBJ2-1; 11 positions agree with TRBD1. The V segment lost 7 bases and the J segment 6 bases; nucleotides outside the gene matches: 5. The CDR3 has 14 residues. CDR3 protein: CASTQGQGVNEQFF. CDR3 coding DNA: TGTGCCAGCACCCAGGGACAGGGGGTCAATGAGCAGTTCTTC.

CDR3 DNA: TGTGCCATCACGCCTAGGGAACAAACAGATACGCAGTATTTT. Protein product: CAITPREQTDTQYF. This sequence joins TRBV10-3 and TRBJ2-3; no definite D call. CDR1 is ENHRY, CDR2 SYGVKD, per germline. V was shortened by 7 bases and J by 3 bases, with 14 bases between the two germline ends. The CDR3 is made up of 14 amino acids.

The sample holds a few counts of this clonotype. The chain joins TRBV7-9 to TRBJ1-6; D unresolved. CDR1 SEHNR and CDR2 FQNEAQ come from the germline V gene (reference sequence). Between the trimmed V and J ends, which lost 5 bases and 5 bases, there was a span of 13 bases. The CDR3 is 15 amino acids. CDR3 region: CASSRGSADNSPLHF. Here the CDR3 DNA reads TGTGCCAGCAGCCGGGGTTCGGCAGATAATTCACCCCTCCACTTT.

This clonotype came up a few times. The gene calls are TRBV7-2 and TRBJ2-7, with TRBD1 as a possible D gene (6 bases). The V gene's germline CDR1 is SGHTA and CDR2 FQGNSA. This CDR3 has 15 residues. V lost 5 bases to trimming and J lost 3 bases, with 17 bases between them. The CDR3 coding sequence is TGTGCCAGCAGCCCGACCTCCGACAGGAACTACGAGCAGTACTTC. The encoded protein is CASSPTSDRNYEQYF.

This clonotype has at least ten counts. This chain links TRBV4-3 with TRBJ2-7, with a tentative D call TRBD2 (5 bases). V dropped 0 bases and J dropped 0 bases, with 9 bases sitting between them. The CDR3 runs to 15 residues. CDR1 and CDR2 (germline): LGHNA, YSLEER. The CDR3 spells CASSQDYGNSYEQYF. CDR3 coding DNA: TGCGCCAGCAGCCAAGATTACGGGAACTCCTACGAGCAGTACTTC.

The genes are TRBV7-2 and TRBJ2-3, with D perhaps TRBD2 (6 bases). Germline CDR1 SGHTA, CDR2 FQGNSA. V was cut by 5 bases and J by 0 bases, with 12 bases left in between. CDR3 length equals 15 residues. For the CDR3, the DNA is TGTGCCAGCAGCCTCTTTGGGGGGAGCACAGATACGCAGTATTTT. Translated: CASSLFGGSTDTQYF.

This clonotype was found a few times. This chain connects TRBV7-3 to TRBJ2-1, with 8 bases matching TRBD1. J was trimmed by 6 bases and V by 4 bases; bases with no gene match: 8. The germline V gene encodes CDR1 SGHTA and CDR2 FQGTGA. CDR3 length: 15 residues. CDR3 in amino acids: CASSSSRGRVNEQFF. The CDR3 nucleotides read TGTGCCAGCAGCTCAAGCAGGGGGCGCGTCAATGAGCAGTTCTTC.